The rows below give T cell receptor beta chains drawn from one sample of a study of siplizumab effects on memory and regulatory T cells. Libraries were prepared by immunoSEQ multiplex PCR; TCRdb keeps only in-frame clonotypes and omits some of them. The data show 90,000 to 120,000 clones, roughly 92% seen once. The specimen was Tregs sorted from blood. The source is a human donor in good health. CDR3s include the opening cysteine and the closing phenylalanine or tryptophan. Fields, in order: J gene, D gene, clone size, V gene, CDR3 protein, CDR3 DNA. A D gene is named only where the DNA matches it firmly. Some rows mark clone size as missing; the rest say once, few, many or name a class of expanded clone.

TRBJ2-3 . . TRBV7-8 CASSPGAIRTDTQYF TGTGCCAGCAGCCCCGGGGCCATCCGCACAGATACGCAGTATTTT
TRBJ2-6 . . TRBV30 CAWLSGANVLTF TGTGCCTGGCTCTCTGGGGCCAACGTCCTGACTTTC
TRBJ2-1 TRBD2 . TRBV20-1 CSAQLAEKQFF TGCAGTGCCCAACTAGCGGAGAAGCAGTTCTTC
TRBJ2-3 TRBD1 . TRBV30 CAWTNLDRGTDTQYF TGTGCCTGGACGAATTTAGACAGGGGGACAGATACGCAGTATTTT
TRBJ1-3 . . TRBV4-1 CASSQDIRNTIYF TGCGCCAGCAGCCAAGATATTCGAAACACCATATATTTT
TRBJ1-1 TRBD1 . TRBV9 CASSQGQVWAEAFF TGTGCCAGCAGCCAGGGACAGGTTTGGGCTGAAGCTTTCTTT
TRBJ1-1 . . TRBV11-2 CASSATPGSAEAFF TGTGCCAGCAGCGCGACCCCAGGGAGCGCTGAAGCTTTCTTT
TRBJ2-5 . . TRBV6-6 CASSQGGLGTQYF TGTGCCAGCAGTCAAGGGGGATTGGGGACCCAGTACTTC
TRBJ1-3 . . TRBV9 CASSVTGTRGNTIYF TGTGCCAGCAGCGTTACCGGGACAAGAGGAAACACCATATATTTT
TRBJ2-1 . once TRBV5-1 CASSLTNNEQFF TGCGCCAGCAGCTTGACAAACAATGAGCAGTTCTTC
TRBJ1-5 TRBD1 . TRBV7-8 CASSWTGLGQPQHF TGTGCCAGCAGCTGGACAGGGCTAGGCCAGCCCCAGCATTTT
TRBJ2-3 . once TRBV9 CASSEKDSISTDTQYF TGTGCCAGCAGCGAAAAGGACTCGATAAGCACAGATACGCAGTATTTT
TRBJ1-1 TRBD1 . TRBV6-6 CASSEGQGGGTEAFF TGTGCCAGCAGTGAGGGACAGGGTGGTGGAACTGAAGCTTTCTTT
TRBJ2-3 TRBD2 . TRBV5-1 CASSFGPSGSITDTQYF TGCGCCAGCAGCTTCGGCCCCAGCGGGAGTATCACAGATACGCAGTATTTT
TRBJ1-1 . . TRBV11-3 CASSFSFGSTEAFF TGTGCCAGCAGCTTTTCATTCGGTTCCACTGAAGCTTTCTTT
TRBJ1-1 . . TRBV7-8 CASSLGMEGLGGTEAFF TGTGCCAGCAGCTTAGGAATGGAAGGTCTGGGGGGAACTGAAGCTTTCTTT
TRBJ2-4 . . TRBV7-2 CASLIGTSIAKNIQYF TGTGCCAGCTTAATTGGGACTTCTATAGCCAAAAACATTCAGTACTTC
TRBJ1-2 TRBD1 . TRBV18 CASSRNLGQGDNYGYTF TGTGCCAGCTCACGCAACTTAGGACAGGGCGATAACTATGGCTACACCTTC
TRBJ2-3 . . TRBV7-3 CASSMTGDTQYF TGTGCCAGCAGCATGACGGGGGATACGCAGTATTTT
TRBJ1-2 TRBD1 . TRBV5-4 CASSLGGTGLSGYTF TGTGCCAGCAGCTTGGGGGGGACAGGGTTATCCGGCTACACCTTC
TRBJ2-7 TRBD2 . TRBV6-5 CASSGGGGYEQYF TGTGCCAGCAGCGGCGGGGGTGGGTACGAGCAGTACTTC
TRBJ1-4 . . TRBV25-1 CASSKGGRTNEKLFF TGTGCCAGCAGTAAGGGGGGACGGACTAATGAAAAACTGTTTTTT
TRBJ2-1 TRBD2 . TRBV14 CASRESGRHSNEQFF TGTGCCAGCAGGGAGAGCGGGAGGCATTCCAATGAGCAGTTCTTC
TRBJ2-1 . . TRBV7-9 CASSLVSTSREQFF TGTGCCAGCAGCTTAGTCTCCACAAGTCGTGAGCAGTTCTTC
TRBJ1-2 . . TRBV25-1 CASSSRGPGSYTF TGTGCCAGCAGTAGTAGGGGCCCCGGAAGCTACACCTTC
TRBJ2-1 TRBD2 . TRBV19 CASTPLAGFGEQFF TGTGCCAGTACCCCCCTAGCGGGGTTTGGTGAGCAGTTCTTC
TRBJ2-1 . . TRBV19 CASSRGRGRSNEQFF TGTGCCAGTAGTAGGGGGCGGGGGCGGTCCAATGAGCAGTTCTTC
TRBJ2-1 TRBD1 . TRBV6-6 CASSYSGQGYNEQFF TGTGCCAGCAGTTACTCGGGACAGGGCTACAATGAGCAGTTCTTC
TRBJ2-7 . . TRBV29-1 CSARIGGGREQYF TGCAGCGCCCGAATTGGGGGGGGGCGCGAGCAGTACTTC
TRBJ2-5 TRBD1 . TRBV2 CASILGQGGTQYF TGTGCCAGCATTCTTGGACAGGGGGGGACCCAGTACTTC
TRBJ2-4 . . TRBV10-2 CAAGVQGNIQYF TGCGCCGCAGGGGTTCAGGGGAACATTCAGTACTTC
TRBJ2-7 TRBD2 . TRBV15 CATSRGTSASYEQYF TGTGCCACCAGCCGAGGGACTAGCGCTTCCTACGAGCAGTACTTC
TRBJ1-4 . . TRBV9 CASSVGDRGRGEKLFF TGTGCCAGCAGCGTAGGGGATCGGGGCCGAGGAGAAAAACTGTTTTTT